Listed below are T cell receptor beta chains from one sample, sequenced in a study of T-cell reconstitution after alpha-beta-depleted transplantation in children. TCRdb fed the PCR reads into MiXCR, producing one record per CDR3 protein. The table lists 500,000 to 650,000 distinct CDR3 sequences, over 10% of them singletons, with 14% in the top ten. The sample was PBMCs, mostly from graft donor cells, taken 180 days after TCRalphabeta/CD19-depleted stem cell transplant. The receptors were sampled from a female patient between 2 and 10 years old who had a stem cell transplant for aplastic anemia, so the T cells may come from the graft donor. CDR3s include the opening cysteine and the closing phenylalanine or tryptophan. Not every row has a clone size; where given, it reads once, few, many or a size class.

size: few
length: 15
V: TRBV20-1
CDR3: CSAYPGTSALHEQFF

size: .
length: 15
V: TRBV4-3
CDR3: CASSQDPGARETQYF

size: .
length: 17
V: TRBV25-1
CDR3: CASSESPASGRAGEQFF

size: once
length: 15
V: TRBV30
CDR3: CAWSVRGSGATEAFF

size: few
length: 18
V: TRBV9
CDR3: CASSVSPGAGGSYNEQFF

size: .
length: 11
V: TRBV15
CDR3: CATSGRDTQYF

size: .
length: 15
V: TRBV7-2
CDR3: CASSFIVQLQETQYF

size: .
length: 14
V: TRBV7-2
CDR3: CASSLQRVNTEAFF

size: .
length: 13
V: TRBV6-5
CDR3: CASSYEAGGGYTF

size: many
length: 15
V: TRBV7-2
CDR3: CASSLGLAGGDTQYF

size: many
length: 12
V: TRBV29-1
CDR3: CSVRDGNQPQHF

size: many
length: 16
V: TRBV15
CDR3: CATSRDSGLAGVGQFF

size: .
length: 16
V: TRBV18
CDR3: CASSPRTSGKNNEQFF

size: .
length: 16
V: TRBV2
CDR3: CASSFPRWVGTDTQYF

size: .
length: 20
V: TRBV14
CDR3: CASSQEGEGRAKFSNQPQHF

size: .
length: 17
V: TRBV5-1
CDR3: CASSLLGQGIWDTEAFF

size: .
length: 14
V: TRBV3-1
CDR3: CASSLRTGGNEQYF

size: many
length: 20
V: TRBV4-2
CDR3: CASSLTPGTGGAGGANVLTF

size: many
length: 14
V: TRBV28
CDR3: CASSQRQPNTEAFF

size: .
length: 15
V: TRBV6-2/TRBV6-3
CDR3: CASTGGAHSYNEQFF

size: few
length: 15
V: TRBV7-9
CDR3: CASSLGDTGNQPQHF

size: .
length: 13
V: TRBV18
CDR3: CASSPGRGGELFF

size: .
length: 14
V: TRBV30
CDR3: CAWSPGIRDTEAFF

size: many
length: 13
V: TRBV28
CDR3: CASSLQLNTEAFF

size: few
length: 17
V: TRBV6-5
CDR3: CASSYLGHRGPRTEAFF

size: many
length: 13
V: TRBV28
CDR3: CASSRVAKNIQYF

size: .
length: 12
V: TRBV14
CDR3: CASSPRHYGYTF

size: .
length: 12
V: TRBV12-3/TRBV12-4
CDR3: CASRYRTPGYTF

size: few
length: 14
V: TRBV19
CDR3: CASSQSGYGQPQHF

size: many
length: 13
V: TRBV29-1
CDR3: CSVLGRGHETQYF

size: .
length: 14
V: TRBV9
CDR3: CASSVGGGGQPQHF

size: .
length: 15
V: TRBV15
CDR3: CATSRTGKVDGELFF

size: .
length: 15
V: TRBV6-2/TRBV6-3
CDR3: CASSHRQPMNTEAFF

size: .
length: 16
V: TRBV24-1
CDR3: CATSDPSPGRDETQYF

size: many
length: 15
V: TRBV11-2
CDR3: CASSLRTASQETQYF

size: .
length: 12
V: TRBV20-1
CDR3: CSADWRDDEQFF

size: few
length: 16
V: TRBV27
CDR3: CASSTRDRLNTGELFF

size: .
length: 12
V: TRBV30
CDR3: CAWTFRGNEQFF

size: few
length: 13
V: TRBV7-9
CDR3: CASSLGTGDGYTF

size: few
length: 15
V: TRBV5-1
CDR3: CASSSLNDRVTEAFF

size: few
length: 15
V: TRBV7-2
CDR3: CASSFGAGRNQPQHF

size: many
length: 18
V: TRBV9
CDR3: CASSPFLLGAGLNNEQFF

size: .
length: 17
V: TRBV7-3
CDR3: CASSPRGLAGGTGELFF

size: .
length: 16
V: TRBV4-3
CDR3: CASSQAAAPPNYGYTF

size: few
length: 15
V: TRBV19
CDR3: CASSIGAATNEKLFF

size: .
length: 13
V: TRBV12-3/TRBV12-4
CDR3: CASRKMEQETQYF

size: few
length: 13
V: TRBV7-2
CDR3: CASSFHRDTEAFF

size: few
length: 15
V: TRBV5-1
CDR3: CASSWTLAEQETQYF

size: .
length: 12
V: TRBV6-2/TRBV6-3
CDR3: CASSPGAYEQFF

size: .
length: 16
V: TRBV11-2
CDR3: CASSRGTSASSYEQYF

size: few
length: 15
V: TRBV20-1
CDR3: CSASRSGGYTDTQYF

size: many
length: 14
V: TRBV12-3/TRBV12-4
CDR3: CASSLWASNQPQHF